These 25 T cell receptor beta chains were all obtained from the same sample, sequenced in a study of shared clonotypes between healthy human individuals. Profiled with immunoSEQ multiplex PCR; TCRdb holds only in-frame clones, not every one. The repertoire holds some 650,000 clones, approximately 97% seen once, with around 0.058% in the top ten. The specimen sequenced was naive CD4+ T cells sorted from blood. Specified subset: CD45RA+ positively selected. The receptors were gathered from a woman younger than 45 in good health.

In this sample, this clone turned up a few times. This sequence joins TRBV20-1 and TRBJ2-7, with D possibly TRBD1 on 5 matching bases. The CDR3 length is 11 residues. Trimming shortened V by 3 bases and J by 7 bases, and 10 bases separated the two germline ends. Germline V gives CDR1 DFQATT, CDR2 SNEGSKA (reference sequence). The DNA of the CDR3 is TGCAGTGCTAGTGGCAGGGTTGAGCAGTACTTC. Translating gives CSASGRVEQYF.

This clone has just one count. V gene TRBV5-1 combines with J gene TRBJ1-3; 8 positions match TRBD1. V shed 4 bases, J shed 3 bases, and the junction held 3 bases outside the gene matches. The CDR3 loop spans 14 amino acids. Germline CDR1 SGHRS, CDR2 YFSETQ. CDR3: CASSPGTGGNTIYF. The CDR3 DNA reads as TGCGCCAGCAGCCCAGGGACAGGTGGAAACACCATATATTTT. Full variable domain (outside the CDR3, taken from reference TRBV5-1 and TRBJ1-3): KAGVTQTPRYLIKTRGQQVTLSCSPISGHRSVSWYQQTPGQGLQFLFEYFSETQRNKGNFPGRFSGRQFSNSRSEMNVSTLELGDSALYLCASSPGTGGNTIYFGEGSWLTVV.

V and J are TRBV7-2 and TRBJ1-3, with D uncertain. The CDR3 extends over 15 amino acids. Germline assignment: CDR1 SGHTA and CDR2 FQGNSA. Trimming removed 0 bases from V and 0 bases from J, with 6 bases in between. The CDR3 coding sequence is TGTGCCAGCAGCTTAGCGGGTACCTCTGGAAACACCATATATTTT. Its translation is CASSLAGTSGNTIYF.

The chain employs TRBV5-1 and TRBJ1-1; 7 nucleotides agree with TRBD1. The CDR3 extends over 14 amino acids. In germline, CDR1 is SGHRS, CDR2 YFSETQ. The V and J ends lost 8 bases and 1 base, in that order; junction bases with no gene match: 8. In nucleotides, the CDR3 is TGCGCCAGTCGAAGGGACAGTCGGAACACTGAAGCTTTCTTT. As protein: CASRRDSRNTEAFF.

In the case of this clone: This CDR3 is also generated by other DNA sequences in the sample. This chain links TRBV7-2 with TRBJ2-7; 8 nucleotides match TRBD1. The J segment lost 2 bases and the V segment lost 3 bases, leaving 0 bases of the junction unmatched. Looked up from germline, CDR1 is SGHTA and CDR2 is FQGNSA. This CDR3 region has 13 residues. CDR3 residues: CASSLDRAYEQYF. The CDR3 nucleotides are TGTGCCAGCAGCTTGGACAGGGCCTACGAGCAGTACTTC.

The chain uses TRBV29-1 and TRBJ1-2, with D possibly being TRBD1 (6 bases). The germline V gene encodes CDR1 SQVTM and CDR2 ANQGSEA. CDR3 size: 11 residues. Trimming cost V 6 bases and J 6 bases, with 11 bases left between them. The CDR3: CSVYRDHGYTF. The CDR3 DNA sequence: TGCAGCGTGTACAGGGATCATGGCTACACCTTC. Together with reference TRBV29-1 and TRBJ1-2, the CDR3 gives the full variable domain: SAVISQKPSRDICQRGTSLTIQCQVDSQVTMMFWYRQQPGQSLTLIATANQGSEATYESGFVIDKFPISRPNLTFSTLTVSNMSPEDSSIYLCSVYRDHGYTFGSGTRLTVV.

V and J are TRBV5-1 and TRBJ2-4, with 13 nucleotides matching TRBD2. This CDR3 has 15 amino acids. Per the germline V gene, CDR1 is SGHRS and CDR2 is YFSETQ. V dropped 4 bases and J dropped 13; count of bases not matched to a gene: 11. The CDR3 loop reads CASSGGTSGTQRQYF. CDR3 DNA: TGCGCCAGCAGCGGCGGGACTAGCGGGACTCAACGGCAGTACTTC.

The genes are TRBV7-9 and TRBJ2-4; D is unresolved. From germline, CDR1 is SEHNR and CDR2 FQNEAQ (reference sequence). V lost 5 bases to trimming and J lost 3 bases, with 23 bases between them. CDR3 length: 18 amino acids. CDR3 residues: CASSPWTPAHGDKNIQYF. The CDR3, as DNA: TGTGCCAGCAGCCCCTGGACCCCTGCCCATGGGGACAAAAACATTCAGTACTTC.

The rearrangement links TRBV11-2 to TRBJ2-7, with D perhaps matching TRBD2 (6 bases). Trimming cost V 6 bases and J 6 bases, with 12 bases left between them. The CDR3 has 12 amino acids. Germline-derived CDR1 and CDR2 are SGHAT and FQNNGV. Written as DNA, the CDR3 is TGTGCCAGCAGTGCACGGAGGGCCGAGCAGTACTTC. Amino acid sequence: CASSARRAEQYF.

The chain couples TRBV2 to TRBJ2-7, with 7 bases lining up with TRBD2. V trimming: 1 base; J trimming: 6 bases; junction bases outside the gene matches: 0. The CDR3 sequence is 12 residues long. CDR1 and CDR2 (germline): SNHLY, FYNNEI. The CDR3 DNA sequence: TGTGCCAGCAGTGAAGGGACTAGCGAGCAGTACTTC. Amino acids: CASSEGTSEQYF.

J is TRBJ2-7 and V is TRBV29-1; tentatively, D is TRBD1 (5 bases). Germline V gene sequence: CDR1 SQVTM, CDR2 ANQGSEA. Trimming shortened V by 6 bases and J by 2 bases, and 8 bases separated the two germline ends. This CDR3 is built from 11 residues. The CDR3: CSVTVAYEQYF. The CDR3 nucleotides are TGCAGCGTGACAGTCGCCTACGAGCAGTACTTC.

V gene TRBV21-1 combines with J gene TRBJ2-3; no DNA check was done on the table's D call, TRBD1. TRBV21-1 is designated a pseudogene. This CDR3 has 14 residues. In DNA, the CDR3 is TGTGCCAGCAGGGGACAAACTAGCACAGATACGCAGTATTTT. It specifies CASRGQTSTDTQYF.

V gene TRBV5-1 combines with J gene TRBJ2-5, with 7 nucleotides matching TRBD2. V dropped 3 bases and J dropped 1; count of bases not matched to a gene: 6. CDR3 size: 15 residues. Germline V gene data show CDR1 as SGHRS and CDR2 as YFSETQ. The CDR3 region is CASSWGIAGQETQYF. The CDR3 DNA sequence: TGCGCCAGCAGCTGGGGAATAGCGGGCCAAGAGACCCAGTACTTC.

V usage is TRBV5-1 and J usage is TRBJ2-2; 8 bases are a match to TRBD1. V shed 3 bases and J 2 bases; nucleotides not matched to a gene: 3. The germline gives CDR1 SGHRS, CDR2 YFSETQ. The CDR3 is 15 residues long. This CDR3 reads CASSYGTGNTGELFF. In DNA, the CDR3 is TGCGCCAGCAGCTATGGGACAGGAAACACCGGGGAGCTGTTTTTT.

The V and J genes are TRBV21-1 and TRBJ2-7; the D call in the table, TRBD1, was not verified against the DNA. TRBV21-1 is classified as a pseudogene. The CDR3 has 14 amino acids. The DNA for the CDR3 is TGTGCCAGCAGCAACGGGGACAGCCACTACGAGCAGTACTTC. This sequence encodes CASSNGDSHYEQYF.

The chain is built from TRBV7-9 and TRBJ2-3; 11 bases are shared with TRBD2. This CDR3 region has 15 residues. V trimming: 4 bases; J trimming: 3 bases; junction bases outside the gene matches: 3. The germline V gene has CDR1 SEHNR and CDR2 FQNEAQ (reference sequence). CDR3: CASSSGLAETDTQYF. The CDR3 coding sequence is TGTGCCAGCAGCTCGGGACTAGCGGAAACAGATACGCAGTATTTT.

The CDR3, as DNA: TGTGCCAGCAGCAAAATTAAGTACGACAGGACAAATAGCAATCAGCCCCAGCATTTT. This translates into CASSKIKYDRTNSNQPQHF. The chain combines TRBV21-1 with TRBJ1-5; whether TRBD1, the table's D call, matches the DNA was not checked. TRBV21-1 is listed as a pseudogene. This CDR3 has 19 residues.

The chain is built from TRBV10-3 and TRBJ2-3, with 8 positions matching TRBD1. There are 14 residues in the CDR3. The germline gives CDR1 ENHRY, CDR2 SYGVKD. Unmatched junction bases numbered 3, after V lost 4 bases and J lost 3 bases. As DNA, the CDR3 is TGTGCCATCAGTGCGGGACAGGTTACAGATACGCAGTATTTT. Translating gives CAISAGQVTDTQYF.

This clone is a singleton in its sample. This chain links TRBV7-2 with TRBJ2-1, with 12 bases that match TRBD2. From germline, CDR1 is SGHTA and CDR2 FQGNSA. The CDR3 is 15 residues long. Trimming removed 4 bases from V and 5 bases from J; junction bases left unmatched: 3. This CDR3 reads CASSSGLAGNNEQFF. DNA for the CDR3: TGTGCCAGCAGCTCCGGACTAGCGGGAAACAATGAGCAGTTCTTC.

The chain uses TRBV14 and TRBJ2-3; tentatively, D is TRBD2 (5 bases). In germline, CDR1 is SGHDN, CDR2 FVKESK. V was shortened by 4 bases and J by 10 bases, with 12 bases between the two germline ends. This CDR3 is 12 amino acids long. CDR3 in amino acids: CASSRAGPAQYF. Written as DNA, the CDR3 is TGTGCCAGCAGCCGGGCGGGTCCAGCGCAGTATTTT. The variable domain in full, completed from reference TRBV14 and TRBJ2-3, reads EAGVTQFPSHSVIEKGQTVTLRCDPISGHDNLYWYRRVMGKEIKFLLHFVKESKQDESGMPNNRFLAERTGGTYSTLKVQPAELEDSGVYFCASSRAGPAQYFGPGTRLTVL.

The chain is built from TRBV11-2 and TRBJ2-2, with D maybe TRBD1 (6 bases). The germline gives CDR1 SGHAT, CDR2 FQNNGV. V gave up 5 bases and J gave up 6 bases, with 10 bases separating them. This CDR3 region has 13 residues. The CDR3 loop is CASSMTGPGELFF. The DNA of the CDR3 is TGTGCCAGCAGCATGACAGGTCCCGGGGAGCTGTTTTTT.

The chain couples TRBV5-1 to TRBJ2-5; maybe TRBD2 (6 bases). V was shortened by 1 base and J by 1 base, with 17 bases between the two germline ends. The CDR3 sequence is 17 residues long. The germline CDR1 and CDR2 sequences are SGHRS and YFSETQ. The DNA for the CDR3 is TGCGCCAGCAGCTTGAGTGTGGGGAGGCGGCTCCAAGAGACCCAGTACTTC. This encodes CASSLSVGRRLQETQYF.

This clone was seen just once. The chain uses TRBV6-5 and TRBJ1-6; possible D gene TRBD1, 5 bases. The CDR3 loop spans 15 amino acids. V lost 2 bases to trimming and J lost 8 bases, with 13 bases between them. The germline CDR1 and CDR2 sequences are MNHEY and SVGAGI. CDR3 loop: CASSYQGLRDSPLHF. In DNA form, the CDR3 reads TGTGCCAGCAGTTACCAGGGCCTGAGGGATTCACCCCTCCACTTT.

CDR3 sequence: CASSLKGREVEALHF. CDR3 nucleotide sequence: TGTGCCAGCAGCTTAAAGGGCAGGGAAGTCGAAGCCCTCCACTTT. J is TRBJ1-6 and V is TRBV7-9, with a tentative D call TRBD1 (5 bases). The germline gives CDR1 SEHNR, CDR2 FQNEAQ (reference sequence). With 2 bases removed from V and 14 bases from J, the gap between germline ends came to 19 bases. The CDR3 covers 15 residues.

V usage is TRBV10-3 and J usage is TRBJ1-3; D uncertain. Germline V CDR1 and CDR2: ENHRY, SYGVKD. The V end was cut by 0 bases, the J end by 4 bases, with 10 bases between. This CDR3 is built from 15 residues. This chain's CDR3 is CAISESRATGNTIYF. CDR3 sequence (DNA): TGTGCCATCAGTGAGTCCCGGGCGACAGGAAACACCATATATTTT.